This T cell receptor (beta chain) was recovered during a study of blood T cell repertoires in COVID-19. Study in general: Acute-phase and convalescent COVID-19 samples originated in the United States, Italy and Spain.

Authors' analysis steps: Reference gene primer amplification yielded estimated nucleated cell counts. Clones were read by immunoSEQ multiplex PCR, and TCRdb kept only the in-frame ones, dropping some. V, J and clone size reflect that table, while D and trimming were determined from the DNA. The sample holds roughly 160,000 clones, roughly 84% seen once. The CDR3 sequence is 17 residues long. Losses at the gene ends were 5 bases for V and 4 bases for J; bases not matched to a gene: 9. Germline V CDR1 and CDR2: MNHNY, SVGAGI (reference sequence). V and J are TRBV6-6 and TRBJ1-3; 12 nucleotides line up with TRBD1. Sequenced: peripheral blood. This receptor was obtained from a man between 40 and 49 years old with acute or convalescent COVID-19. The CDR3 region has the DNA TGTGCCAGCAGTCGAGGGACAGGGGGCTATTCCGGAAACACCATATATTTT. It is translated as CASSRGTGGYSGNTIYF.